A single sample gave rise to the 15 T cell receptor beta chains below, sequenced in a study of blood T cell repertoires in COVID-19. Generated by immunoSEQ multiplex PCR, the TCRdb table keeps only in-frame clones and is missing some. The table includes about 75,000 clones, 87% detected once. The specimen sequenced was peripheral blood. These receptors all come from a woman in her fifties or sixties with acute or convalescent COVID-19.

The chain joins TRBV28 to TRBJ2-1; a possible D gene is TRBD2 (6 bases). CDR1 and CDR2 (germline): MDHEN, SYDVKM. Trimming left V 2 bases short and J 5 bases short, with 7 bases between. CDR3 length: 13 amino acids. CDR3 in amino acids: CASSLAGNNEQFF. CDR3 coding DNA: TGTGCCAGCAGTTTAGCGGGAAACAATGAGCAGTTCTTC.

The DNA for the CDR3 is TGTGCCAGCAGCTCCCTACTAGAGGGGGCCGAGAATGAGCAGTTCTTC. Translated: CASSSLLEGAENEQFF. The rearrangement links TRBV7-2 to TRBJ2-1; 7 nucleotides match TRBD1. CDR3 length: 16 amino acids. The V and J ends lost 4 bases and 7 bases, in that order; junction bases with no gene match: 13. Germline loops: CDR1 SGHTA, CDR2 FQGNSA.

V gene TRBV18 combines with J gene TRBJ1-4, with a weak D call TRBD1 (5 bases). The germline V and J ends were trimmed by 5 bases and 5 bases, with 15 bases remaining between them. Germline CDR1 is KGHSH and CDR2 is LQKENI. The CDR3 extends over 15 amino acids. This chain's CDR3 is CASSMAGPGNEKLFF. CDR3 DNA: TGTGCCAGCTCAATGGCAGGGCCCGGGAATGAAAAACTGTTTTTT.

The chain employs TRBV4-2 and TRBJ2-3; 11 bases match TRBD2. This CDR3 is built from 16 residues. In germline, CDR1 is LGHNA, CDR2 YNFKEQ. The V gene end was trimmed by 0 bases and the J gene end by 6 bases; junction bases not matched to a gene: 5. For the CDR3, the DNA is TGTGCCAGCAGCCAAGATGGGACTAGCGGTATTGATACGCAGTATTTT. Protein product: CASSQDGTSGIDTQYF.

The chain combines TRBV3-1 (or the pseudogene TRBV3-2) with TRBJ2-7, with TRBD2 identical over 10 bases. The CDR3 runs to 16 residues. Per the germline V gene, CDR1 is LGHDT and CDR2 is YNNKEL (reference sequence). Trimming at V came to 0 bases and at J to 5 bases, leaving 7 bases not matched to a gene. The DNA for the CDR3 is TGTGCCAGCAGCCAAGATCCGGCTAGCGGGGGACACGAGCAGTACTTC. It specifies CASSQDPASGGHEQYF.

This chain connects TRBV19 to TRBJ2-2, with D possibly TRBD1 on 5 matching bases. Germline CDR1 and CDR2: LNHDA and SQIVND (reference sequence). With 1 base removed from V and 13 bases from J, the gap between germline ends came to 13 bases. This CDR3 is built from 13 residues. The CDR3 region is CASSIGDSSRLFF. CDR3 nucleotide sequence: TGTGCCAGTAGTATAGGAGACAGCTCTAGGCTGTTTTTT.

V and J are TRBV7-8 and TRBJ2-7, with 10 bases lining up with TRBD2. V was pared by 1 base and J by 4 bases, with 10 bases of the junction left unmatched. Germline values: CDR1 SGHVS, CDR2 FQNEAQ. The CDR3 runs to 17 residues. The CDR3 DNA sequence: TGTGCCAGCAGCTTAGTAATTCTAGCGGGGGCTTATTACGAGCAGTACTTC. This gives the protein CASSLVILAGAYYEQYF.

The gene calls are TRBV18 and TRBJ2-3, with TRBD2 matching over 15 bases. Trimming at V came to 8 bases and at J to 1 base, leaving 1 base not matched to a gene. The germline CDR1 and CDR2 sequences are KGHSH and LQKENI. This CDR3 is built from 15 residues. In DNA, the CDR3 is TGTGCCAGCCGGACTAGCGGGAGGGGCACAGATACGCAGTATTTT. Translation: CASRTSGRGTDTQYF.

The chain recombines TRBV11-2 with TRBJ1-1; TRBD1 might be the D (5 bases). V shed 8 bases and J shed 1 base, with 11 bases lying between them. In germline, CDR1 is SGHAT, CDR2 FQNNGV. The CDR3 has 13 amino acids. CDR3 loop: CASGRQRNTEAFF. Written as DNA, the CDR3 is TGTGCCAGCGGAAGACAGCGGAACACTGAAGCTTTCTTT.

CDR3: CASSLTSSPTDTQYF. CDR3 sequence (DNA): TGTGCCAGCAGCTTAACGAGCTCGCCCACAGATACGCAGTATTTT. The gene calls are TRBV7-3 and TRBJ2-3; no reliable D call. V gave up 0 bases and J gave up 2 bases, with 9 bases separating them. Germline CDR1 SGHTA, CDR2 FQGTGA. This CDR3 has 15 residues.

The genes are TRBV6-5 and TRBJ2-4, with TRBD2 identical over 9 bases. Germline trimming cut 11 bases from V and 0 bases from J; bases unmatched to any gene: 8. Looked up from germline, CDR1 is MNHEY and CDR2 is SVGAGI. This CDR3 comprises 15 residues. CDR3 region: CAAGGYNIAKNIQYF. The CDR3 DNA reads TGTGCCGCGGGAGGGTACAATATAGCCAAAAACATTCAGTACTTC.

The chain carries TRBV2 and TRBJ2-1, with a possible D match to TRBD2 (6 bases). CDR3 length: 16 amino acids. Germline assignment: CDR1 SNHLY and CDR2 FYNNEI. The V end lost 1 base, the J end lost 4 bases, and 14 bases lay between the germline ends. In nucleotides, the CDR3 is TGTGCCAGCAGTGAAGGACGGATTGGACTATACAATGAGCAGTTCTTC. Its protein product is CASSEGRIGLYNEQFF.

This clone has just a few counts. CDR3 protein: CASSQRYRTSYEQYF. Written as DNA, the CDR3 is TGCGCCAGCAGCCAACGTTACCGGACATCCTACGAGCAGTACTTC. The chain recombines TRBV4-3 with TRBJ2-7; tentatively, D is TRBD1 (5 bases). The CDR3 totals 15 residues. V lost 2 bases and J lost 1, with 12 bases in between. Germline values: CDR1 LGHNA, CDR2 YSLEER.

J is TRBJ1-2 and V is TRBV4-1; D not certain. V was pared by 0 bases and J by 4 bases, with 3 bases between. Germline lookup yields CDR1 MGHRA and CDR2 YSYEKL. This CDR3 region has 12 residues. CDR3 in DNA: TGCGCCAGCAGCCAAGAAGCCTATGGCTACACCTTC. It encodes CASSQEAYGYTF.

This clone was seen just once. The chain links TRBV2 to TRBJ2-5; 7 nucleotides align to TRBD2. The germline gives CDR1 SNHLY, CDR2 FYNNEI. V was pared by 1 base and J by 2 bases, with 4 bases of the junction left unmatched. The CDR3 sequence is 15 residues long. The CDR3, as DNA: TGTGCCAGCAGTGAAGGGCGGGGGAGTCAAGAGACCCAGTACTTC. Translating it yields CASSEGRGSQETQYF.